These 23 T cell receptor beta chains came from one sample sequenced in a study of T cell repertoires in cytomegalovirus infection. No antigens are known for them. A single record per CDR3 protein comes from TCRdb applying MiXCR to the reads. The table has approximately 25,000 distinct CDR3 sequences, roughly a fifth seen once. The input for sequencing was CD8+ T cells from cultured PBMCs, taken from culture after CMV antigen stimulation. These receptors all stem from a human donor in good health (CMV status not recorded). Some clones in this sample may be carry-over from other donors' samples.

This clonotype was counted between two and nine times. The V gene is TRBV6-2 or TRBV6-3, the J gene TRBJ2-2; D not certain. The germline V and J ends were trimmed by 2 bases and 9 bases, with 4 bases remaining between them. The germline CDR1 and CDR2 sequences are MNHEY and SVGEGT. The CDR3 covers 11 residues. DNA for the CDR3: TGTGCCAGCAGTTACGTCAGGGAGCTGTTTTTT. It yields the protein CASSYVRELFF.

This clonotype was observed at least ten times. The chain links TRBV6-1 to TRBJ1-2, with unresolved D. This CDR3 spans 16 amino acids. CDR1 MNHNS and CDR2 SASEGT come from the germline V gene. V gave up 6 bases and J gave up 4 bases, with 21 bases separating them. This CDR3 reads CASRTSDDSPLYGYTF. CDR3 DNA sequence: TGTGCCAGCAGGACTTCGGACGATTCCCCTCTCTATGGCTACACCTTC.

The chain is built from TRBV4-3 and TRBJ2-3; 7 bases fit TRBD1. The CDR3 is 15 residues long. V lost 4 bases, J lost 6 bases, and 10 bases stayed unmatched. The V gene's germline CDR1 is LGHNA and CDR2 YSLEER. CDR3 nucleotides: TGCGCCAGCAGCCGATCCGGACAGGACGGGGATACGCAGTATTTT. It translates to CASSRSGQDGDTQYF.

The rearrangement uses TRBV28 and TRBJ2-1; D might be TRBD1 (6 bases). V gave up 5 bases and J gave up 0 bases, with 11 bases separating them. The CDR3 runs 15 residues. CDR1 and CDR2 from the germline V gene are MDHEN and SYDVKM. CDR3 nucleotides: TGTGCCAGCAGTCCAGGACAGAGCTCCTACAATGAGCAGTTCTTC. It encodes CASSPGQSSYNEQFF.

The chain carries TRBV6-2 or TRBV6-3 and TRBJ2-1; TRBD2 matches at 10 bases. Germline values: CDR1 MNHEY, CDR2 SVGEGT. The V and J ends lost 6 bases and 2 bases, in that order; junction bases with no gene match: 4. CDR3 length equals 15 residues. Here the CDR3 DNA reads TGTGCCAGCAGAGTCACTAGCGGGACCTACAATGAGCAGTTCTTC. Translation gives CASRVTSGTYNEQFF.

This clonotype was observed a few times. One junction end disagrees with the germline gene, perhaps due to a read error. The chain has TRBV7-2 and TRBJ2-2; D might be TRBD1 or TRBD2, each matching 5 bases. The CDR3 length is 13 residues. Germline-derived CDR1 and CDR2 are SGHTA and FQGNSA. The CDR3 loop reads CAIRFRGTRELFF. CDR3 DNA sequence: TGTGCCATCCGTTTCCGGGGCACCCGGGAGCTGTTTTTT.

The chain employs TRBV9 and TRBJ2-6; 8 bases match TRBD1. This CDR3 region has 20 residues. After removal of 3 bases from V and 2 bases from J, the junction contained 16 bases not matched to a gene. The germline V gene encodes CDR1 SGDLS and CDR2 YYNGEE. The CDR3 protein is CASSEDYRLLTGAGANVLTF. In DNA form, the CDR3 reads TGTGCCAGCAGCGAAGACTACCGGCTCTTGACAGGGGCTGGGGCCAACGTCCTGACTTTC.

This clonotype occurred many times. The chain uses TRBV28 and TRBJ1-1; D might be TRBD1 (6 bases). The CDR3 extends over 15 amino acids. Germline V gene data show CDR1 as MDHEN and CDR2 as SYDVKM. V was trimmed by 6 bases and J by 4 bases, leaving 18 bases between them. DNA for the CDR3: TGTGCCAGCAGAGAACTCTACGGGGGCAGCACTGAAGCTTTCTTT. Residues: CASRELYGGSTEAFF.

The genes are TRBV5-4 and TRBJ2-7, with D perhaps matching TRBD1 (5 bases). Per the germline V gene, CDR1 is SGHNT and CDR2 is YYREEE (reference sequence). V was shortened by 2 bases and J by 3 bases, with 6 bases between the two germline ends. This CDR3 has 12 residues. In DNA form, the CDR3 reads TGTGCCAGCAGCTTCGACAGCTACGAGCAGTACTTC. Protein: CASSFDSYEQYF.

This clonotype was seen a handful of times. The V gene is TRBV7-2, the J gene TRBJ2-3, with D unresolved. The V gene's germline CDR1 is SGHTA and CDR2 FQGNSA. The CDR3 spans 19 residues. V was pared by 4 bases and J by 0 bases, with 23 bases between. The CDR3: CASSWATSRLGASTDTQYF. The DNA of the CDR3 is TGTGCCAGCAGCTGGGCTACATCGCGATTAGGTGCTAGCACAGATACGCAGTATTTT.

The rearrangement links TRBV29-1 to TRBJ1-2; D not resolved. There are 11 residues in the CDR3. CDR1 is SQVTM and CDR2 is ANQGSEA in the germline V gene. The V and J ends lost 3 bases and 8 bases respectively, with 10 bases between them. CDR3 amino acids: CSVDGRGGYTF. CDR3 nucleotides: TGCAGCGTTGATGGGAGAGGAGGCTACACCTTC.

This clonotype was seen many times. CDR3 bases: TGTGCCAGCAGTTTCGAGAGAAAGCAGTACTTC. Encoded protein: CASSFERKQYF. V usage is TRBV12-3 or TRBV12-4 and J usage is TRBJ2-7, with D unresolved. V dropped 3 bases and J dropped 8 bases, with 8 bases sitting between them. The CDR3 has 11 residues.

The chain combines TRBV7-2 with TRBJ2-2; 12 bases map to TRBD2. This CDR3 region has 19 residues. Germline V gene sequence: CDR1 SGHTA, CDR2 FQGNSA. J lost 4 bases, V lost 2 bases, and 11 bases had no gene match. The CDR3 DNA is TGTGCCAGCAGCTTACGCTCAAGGACTAGCGGGGTGGGCACCGGGGAGCTGTTTTTT. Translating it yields CASSLRSRTSGVGTGELFF.

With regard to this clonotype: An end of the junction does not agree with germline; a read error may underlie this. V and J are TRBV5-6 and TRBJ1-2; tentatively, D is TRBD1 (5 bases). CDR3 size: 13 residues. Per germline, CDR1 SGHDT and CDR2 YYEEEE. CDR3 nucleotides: TGTGCCAGCCGCTTGACGACAGTAGATGGCTACACCTTC. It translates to CASRLTTVDGYTF.

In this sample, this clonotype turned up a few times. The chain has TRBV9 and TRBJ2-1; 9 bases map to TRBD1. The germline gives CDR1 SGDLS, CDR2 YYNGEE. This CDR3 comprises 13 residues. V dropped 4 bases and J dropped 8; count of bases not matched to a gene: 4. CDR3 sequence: CASSITGGDEQFF. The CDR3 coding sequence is TGTGCCAGCAGCATTACAGGGGGCGATGAGCAGTTCTTC.

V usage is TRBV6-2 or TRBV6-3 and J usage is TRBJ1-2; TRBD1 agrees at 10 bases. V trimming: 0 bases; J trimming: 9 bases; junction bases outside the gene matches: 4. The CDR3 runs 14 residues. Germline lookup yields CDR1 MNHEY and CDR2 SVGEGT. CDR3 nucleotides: TGTGCCAGCAGTTACTCGGGACAGGGGCCGAGCTACACCTTC. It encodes CASSYSGQGPSYTF.

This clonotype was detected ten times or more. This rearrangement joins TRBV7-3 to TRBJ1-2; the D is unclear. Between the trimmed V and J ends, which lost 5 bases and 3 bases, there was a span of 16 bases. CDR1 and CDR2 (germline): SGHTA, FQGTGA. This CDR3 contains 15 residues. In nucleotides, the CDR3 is TGTGCCAGCAGCGCCCAACCCGGACTGGACTATGGCTACACCTTC. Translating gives CASSAQPGLDYGYTF.

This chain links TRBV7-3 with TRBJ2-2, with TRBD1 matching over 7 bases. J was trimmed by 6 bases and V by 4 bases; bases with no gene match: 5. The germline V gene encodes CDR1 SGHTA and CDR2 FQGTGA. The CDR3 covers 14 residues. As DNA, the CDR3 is TGTGCCAGCAGCTCAACTACAGGGGCCGGGGAGCTGTTTTTT. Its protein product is CASSSTTGAGELFF.

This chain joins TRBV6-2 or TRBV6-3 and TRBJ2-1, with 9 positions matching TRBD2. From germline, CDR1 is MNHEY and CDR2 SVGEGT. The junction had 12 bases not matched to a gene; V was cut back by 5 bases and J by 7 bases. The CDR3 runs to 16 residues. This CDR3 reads CASSTLGGGVKNEQFF. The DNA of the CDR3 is TGTGCCAGCAGTACCCTTGGCGGGGGGGTCAAAAATGAGCAGTTCTTC.

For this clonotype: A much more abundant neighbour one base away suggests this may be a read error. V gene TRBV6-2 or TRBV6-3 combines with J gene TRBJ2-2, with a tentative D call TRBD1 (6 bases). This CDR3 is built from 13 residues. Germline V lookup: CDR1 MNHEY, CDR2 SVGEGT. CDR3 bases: TGTGCCCGCAGGTGGGGGCTGGCCGGGGAGCTGTTTTTT. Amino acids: CARRWGLAGELFF.

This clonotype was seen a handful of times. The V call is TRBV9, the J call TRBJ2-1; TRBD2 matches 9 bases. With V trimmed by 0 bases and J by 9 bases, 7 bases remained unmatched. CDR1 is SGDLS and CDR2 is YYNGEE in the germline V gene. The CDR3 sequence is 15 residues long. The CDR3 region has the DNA TGTGCCAGCAGCGTAGAGGGCGGGGGGGCCGGTGAGCAGTTCTTC. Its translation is CASSVEGGGAGEQFF. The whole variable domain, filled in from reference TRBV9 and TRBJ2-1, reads DSGVTQTPKHLITATGQRVTLRCSPRSGDLSVYWYQQSLDQGLQFLIQYYNGEERAKGNILERFSAQQFPDLHSELNLSSLELGDSALYFCASSVEGGGAGEQFFGPGTRLTVL.

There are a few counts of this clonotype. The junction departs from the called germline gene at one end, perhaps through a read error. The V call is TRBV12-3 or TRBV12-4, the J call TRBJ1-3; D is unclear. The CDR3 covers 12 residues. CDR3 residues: CASSSNGDTIYF. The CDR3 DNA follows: TGTGCCAGCAGCAGTAATGGAGACACCATATATTTT.

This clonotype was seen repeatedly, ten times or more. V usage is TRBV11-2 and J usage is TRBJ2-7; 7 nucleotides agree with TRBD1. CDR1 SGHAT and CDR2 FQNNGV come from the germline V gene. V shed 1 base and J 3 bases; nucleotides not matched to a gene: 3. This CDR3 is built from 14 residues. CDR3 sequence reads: CASSLASGGYEQYF. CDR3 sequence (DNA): TGTGCCAGCAGCTTAGCGTCAGGGGGCTACGAGCAGTACTTC.